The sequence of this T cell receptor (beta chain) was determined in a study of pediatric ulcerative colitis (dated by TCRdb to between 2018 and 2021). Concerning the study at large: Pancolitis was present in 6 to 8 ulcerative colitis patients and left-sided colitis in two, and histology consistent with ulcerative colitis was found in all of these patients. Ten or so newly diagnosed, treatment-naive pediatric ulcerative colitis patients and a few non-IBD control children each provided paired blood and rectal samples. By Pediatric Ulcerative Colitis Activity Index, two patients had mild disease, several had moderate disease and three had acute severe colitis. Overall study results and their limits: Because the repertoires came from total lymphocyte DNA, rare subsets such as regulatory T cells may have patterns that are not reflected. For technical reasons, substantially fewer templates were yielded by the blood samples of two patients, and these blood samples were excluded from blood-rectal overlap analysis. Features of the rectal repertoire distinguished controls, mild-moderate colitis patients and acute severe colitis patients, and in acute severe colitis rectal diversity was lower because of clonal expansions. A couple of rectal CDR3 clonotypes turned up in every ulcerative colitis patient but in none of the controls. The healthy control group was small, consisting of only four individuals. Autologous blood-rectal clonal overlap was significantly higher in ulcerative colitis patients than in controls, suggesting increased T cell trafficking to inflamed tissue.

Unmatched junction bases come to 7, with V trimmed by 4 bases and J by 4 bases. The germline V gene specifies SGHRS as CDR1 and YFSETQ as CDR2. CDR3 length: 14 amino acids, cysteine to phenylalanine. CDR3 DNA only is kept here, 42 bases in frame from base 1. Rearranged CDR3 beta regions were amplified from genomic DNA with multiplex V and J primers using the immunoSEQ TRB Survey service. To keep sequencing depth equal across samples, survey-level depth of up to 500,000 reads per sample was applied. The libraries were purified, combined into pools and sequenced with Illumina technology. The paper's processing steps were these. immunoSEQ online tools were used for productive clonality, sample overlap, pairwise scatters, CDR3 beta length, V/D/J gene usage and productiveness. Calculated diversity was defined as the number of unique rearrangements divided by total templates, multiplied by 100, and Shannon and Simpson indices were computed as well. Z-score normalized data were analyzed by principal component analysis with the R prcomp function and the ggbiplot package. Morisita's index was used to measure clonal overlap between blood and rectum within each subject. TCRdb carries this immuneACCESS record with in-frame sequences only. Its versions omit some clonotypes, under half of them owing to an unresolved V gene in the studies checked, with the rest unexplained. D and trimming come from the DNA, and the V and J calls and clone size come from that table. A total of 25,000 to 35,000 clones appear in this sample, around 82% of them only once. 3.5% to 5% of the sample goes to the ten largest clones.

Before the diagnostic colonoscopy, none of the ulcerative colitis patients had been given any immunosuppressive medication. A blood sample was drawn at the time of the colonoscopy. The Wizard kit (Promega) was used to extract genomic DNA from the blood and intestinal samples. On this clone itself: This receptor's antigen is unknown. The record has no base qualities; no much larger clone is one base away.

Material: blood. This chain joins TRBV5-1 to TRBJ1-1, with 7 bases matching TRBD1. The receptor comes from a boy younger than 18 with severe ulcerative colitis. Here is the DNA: TGCGCCAGCAGCCCCACAGGGGTGGGCACTGAAGCTTTCTTT. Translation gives CASSPTGVGTEAFF.